What follows are 21 T cell receptor beta chains derived from one specimen sequenced in a study of blood T cell repertoires in COVID-19. The method was immunoSEQ multiplex PCR; TCRdb's version includes in-frame clones alone and lacks a portion of them. Found here are about 340,000 clones, roughly 90% of them singletons; the top ten hold less than 20%. The sample was PBMCs or T cells enriched from blood (not recorded which). Every receptor here comes from a woman in her twenties or thirties who had recovered from COVID-19.

The J gene is TRBJ1-4, the V gene TRBV3-1 (or the pseudogene TRBV3-2); possible D gene TRBD1, 6 bases. The CDR3 has 14 amino acids. Germline V gene data show CDR1 as LGHDT and CDR2 as YNNKEL (reference sequence). With 3 bases removed from V and 7 bases from J, the gap between germline ends came to 12 bases. CDR3 nucleotides: TGTGCCAGCAGCCAGAGGGGGAATTTTGAAAAACTGTTTTTT. Its translation is CASSQRGNFEKLFF.

The rearrangement joins TRBV5-4 to TRBJ1-1, with a weak D call TRBD1 (6 bases). Trimming pared 4 bases from V and 3 bases from J, leaving 10 bases between. CDR1 and CDR2 from the germline V gene are SGHNT and YYREEE (reference sequence). The CDR3 is 13 amino acids. As DNA, the CDR3 is TGTGCCAGCAGCCCTACAGGGTACACTGAAGCTTTCTTT. Protein: CASSPTGYTEAFF.

The gene calls are TRBV5-5 and TRBJ2-7; D is possibly TRBD1 (6 bases). Germline assignment: CDR1 SGHKS and CDR2 YYEKEE (reference sequence). With 6 bases removed from V and 2 bases from J, the gap between germline ends came to 15 bases. This CDR3 region has 14 residues. Here the CDR3 reads CASTRTVSAYEQYF. The CDR3 DNA reads TGTGCCAGCACTCGGACAGTATCCGCCTACGAGCAGTACTTC. The entire variable domain, with the rest obtained from reference TRBV5-5 and TRBJ2-7, is as follows: DAGVTQSPTHLIKTRGQQVTLRCSPISGHKSVSWYQQVLGQGPQFIFQYYEKEERGRGNFPDRFSARQFPNYSSELNVNALLLGDSALYLCASTRTVSAYEQYFGPGTRLTVT.

This chain joins TRBV18 and TRBJ2-7; D gene uncertain. CDR1 is KGHSH, CDR2 LQKENI, per germline. CDR3 size: 15 residues. V lost 3 bases to trimming and J lost 0 bases, with 12 bases between them. CDR3 loop: CASSPRDISSYEQYF. The CDR3 bases are TGTGCCAGCTCACCCAGAGACATCAGCTCCTACGAGCAGTACTTC.

The chain recombines TRBV28 with TRBJ2-3; no clear D gene. Germline CDR1 reads MDHEN; CDR2 reads SYDVKM. Between the trimmed V and J ends, which lost 5 bases and 2 bases, there was a span of 8 bases. CDR3 length: 13 amino acids. The CDR3 here is CASSPSYTDTQYF. In DNA form, the CDR3 reads TGTGCCAGCAGTCCGTCCTACACAGATACGCAGTATTTT.

The chain joins TRBV15 to TRBJ2-7, with a weak D call TRBD2 (5 bases). The CDR3 contains 11 residues. The V gene's germline CDR1 is LNHNV and CDR2 YYDKDF (reference sequence). V lost 8 bases and J 4 bases, leaving 9 bases between the germline ends. For the CDR3, the DNA is TGTGCCACCTCCCGGGGATACGAGCAGTACTTC. Translating it yields CATSRGYEQYF.

The count of this clone is one. This chain uses TRBV5-1 with TRBJ2-3, with a possible D match to TRBD2 (6 bases). This CDR3 spans 14 amino acids. Germline CDR1 SGHRS, CDR2 YFSETQ. Trimming took off 4 bases at V and 3 bases at J, with 12 bases between the two ends. The CDR3 DNA sequence: TGCGCCAGCAGCACCTGGGAGGTTACAGATACGCAGTATTTT. Translated: CASSTWEVTDTQYF.

This clone was seen once. This sequence joins TRBV25-1 and TRBJ2-7, with D possibly TRBD1 on 6 matching bases. V dropped 2 bases and J dropped 0 bases, with 8 bases sitting between them. Germline CDR1 reads MGHDK; CDR2 reads SYGVNS. This CDR3 spans 14 amino acids. The CDR3: CASSEVGGSYEQYF. The CDR3 DNA reads as TGTGCCAGCAGTGAAGTAGGGGGCTCCTACGAGCAGTACTTC.

The chain recombines TRBV4-2 with TRBJ2-7; D gene unclear. CDR1 and CDR2 (germline): LGHNA, YNFKEQ. The V end was cut by 0 bases, the J end by 6 bases, with 6 bases between. The CDR3 is 12 amino acids. CDR3 in amino acids: CASSQDSLEQYF. CDR3 nucleotide sequence: TGTGCCAGCAGCCAAGATTCTCTCGAGCAGTACTTC.

V is TRBV24-1 and J is TRBJ2-5; tentative D call: TRBD1 (5 bases). The CDR3 is 16 residues long. In germline, CDR1 is KGHDR, CDR2 SFDVKD. The V and J ends lost 3 bases and 3 bases respectively, with 16 bases between them. For the CDR3, the DNA is TGTGCCACCAGTGATCCCCGCAGGGCCCCCGAAGAGACCCAGTACTTC. Encoded protein: CATSDPRRAPEETQYF.

The chain is built from TRBV7-9 and TRBJ2-7; 10 bases map to TRBD1. CDR3 length: 17 residues. Trimming removed 1 base from V and 5 bases from J; junction bases left unmatched: 11. Germline V gene lookup returns CDR1 SEHNR and CDR2 FQNEAQ (reference sequence). The CDR3 sequence: CASSLVFGTGDSDEQYF. The CDR3 nucleotides are TGTGCCAGCAGCTTAGTTTTTGGGACAGGGGATAGCGACGAGCAGTACTTC.

The chain employs TRBV7-2 and TRBJ2-7; D not resolved. Germline CDR1 SGHTA, CDR2 FQGNSA. V was cut by 1 base and J by 3 bases, with 7 bases left in between. The CDR3 is 13 amino acids. The CDR3: CASSLERLYEQYF. The CDR3 nucleotides read TGTGCCAGCAGCTTAGAGAGACTCTACGAGCAGTACTTC.

The V gene is TRBV11-1, the J gene TRBJ2-5; 10 nucleotides match TRBD2. The CDR3 length is 16 residues. Losses at the gene ends were 1 base for V and 2 bases for J; bases not matched to a gene: 4. CDR1 and CDR2 (germline): SGHAT, FQDESV (reference sequence). The CDR3 region is CASSLGLAGIQETQYF. CDR3 DNA: TGTGCCAGCAGCTTAGGACTAGCGGGTATACAAGAGACCCAGTACTTC.

This clone was picked up one time. The chain carries TRBV19 and TRBJ2-7, with D possibly TRBD2 on 6 matching bases. V lost 4 bases and J 4 bases, leaving 11 bases between the germline ends. The CDR3 has 13 amino acids. Per the germline V gene, CDR1 is LNHDA and CDR2 is SQIVND (reference sequence). The DNA for the CDR3 is TGTGCCAGTAGTAATAGCGGCAGTTACGAGCAGTACTTC. As protein: CASSNSGSYEQYF.

The count of this clone is one. One end of the junction does not line up with germline, which may come from a read error. The rearrangement joins TRBV7-7 to TRBJ2-1; 11 nucleotides agree with TRBD2. Germline V gene sequence: CDR1 SSHAT, CDR2 FNYEAQ (reference sequence). The length of the CDR3 is 16 residues. CDR3 sequence (DNA): TGTGCTAGCAGCTTAGCGGGACTAGCGGCGGGAAATGAGCAGTTCTTC. Encoded protein: CASSLAGLAAGNEQFF.

This chain joins TRBV9 and TRBJ2-2; 7 nucleotides line up with TRBD2. V trimming: 0 bases; J trimming: 6 bases; junction bases outside the gene matches: 11. There are 17 residues in the CDR3. Germline-derived CDR1 and CDR2 are SGDLS and YYNGEE. CDR3 bases: TGTGCCAGCAGCGTAGTCGGATCCGGGGAGGGGTCCGGGGAGCTGTTTTTT. The encoded protein is CASSVVGSGEGSGELFF.

J is TRBJ1-6 and V is TRBV18; D call uncertain. CDR1 and CDR2 (germline): KGHSH, LQKENI. Trimming stripped 2 bases from V and 4 bases from J, with 9 bases between. CDR3 length: 15 residues. CDR3 sequence (DNA): TGTGCCAGCTCACCAGGCCAGGTTTATAATTCACCCCTCCACTTT. Residues: CASSPGQVYNSPLHF.

This chain joins TRBV11-2 and TRBJ2-1; 10 bases line up with TRBD2. The V gene's germline CDR1 is SGHAT and CDR2 FQNNGV. V was pared by 1 base and J by 5 bases, with 8 bases of the junction left unmatched. This CDR3 comprises 17 residues. CDR3 in amino acids: CASSLAQTSGRNNEQFF. The CDR3 coding sequence is TGTGCCAGCAGCTTAGCACAGACTAGCGGGCGGAACAATGAGCAGTTCTTC.

CDR3 sequence reads: CASSSTGGEGSGYTF. The CDR3 bases are TGTGCCAGCAGTTCAACAGGGGGCGAGGGGAGTGGCTACACCTTC. The chain links TRBV28 to TRBJ1-2; 9 bases map to TRBD1. The CDR3 has 15 amino acids. Per the germline V gene, CDR1 is MDHEN and CDR2 is SYDVKM. V shed 4 bases and J 7 bases; nucleotides not matched to a gene: 10.

A single count supports this clone. The chain recombines TRBV27 with TRBJ2-7, with 7 nucleotides matching TRBD1. CDR1 and CDR2 from the germline V gene are MNHEY and SMNVEV (reference sequence). The CDR3 is 15 residues long. The junction had 6 bases not matched to a gene; V was cut back by 2 bases and J by 2 bases. CDR3 in DNA: TGTGCCAGCAGTTTAAGCCCCGGGACAGCCTACGAGCAGTACTTC. Encoded protein: CASSLSPGTAYEQYF.

The rearrangement links TRBV7-9 to TRBJ1-5, with 7 bases that match TRBD1. Germline V lookup: CDR1 SEHNR, CDR2 FQNEAQ (reference sequence). After removal of 7 bases from V and 4 bases from J, the junction contained 7 bases not matched to a gene. CDR3 length: 14 residues. The CDR3, as DNA: TGTGCCAGCACCCAGGGACAGAATAATCAGCCCCAGCATTTT. Protein sequence: CASTQGQNNQPQHF.